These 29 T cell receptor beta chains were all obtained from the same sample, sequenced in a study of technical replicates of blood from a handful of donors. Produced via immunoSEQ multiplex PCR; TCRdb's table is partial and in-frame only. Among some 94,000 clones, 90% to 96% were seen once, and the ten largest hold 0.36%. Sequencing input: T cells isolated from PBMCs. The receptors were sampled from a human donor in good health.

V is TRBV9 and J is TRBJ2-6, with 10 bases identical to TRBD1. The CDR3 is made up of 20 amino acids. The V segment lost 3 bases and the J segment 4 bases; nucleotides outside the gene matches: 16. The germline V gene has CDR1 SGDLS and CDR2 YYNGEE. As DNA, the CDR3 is TGTGCCAGCAGCGGGGATCCCCAGGACAGGGGGGCACGCGGGGCCAACGTCCTGACTTTC. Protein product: CASSGDPQDRGARGANVLTF.

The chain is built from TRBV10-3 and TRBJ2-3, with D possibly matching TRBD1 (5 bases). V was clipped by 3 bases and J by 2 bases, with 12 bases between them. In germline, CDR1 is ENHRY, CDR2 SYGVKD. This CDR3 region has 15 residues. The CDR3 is CAISDGAQYTDTQYF. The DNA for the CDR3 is TGTGCCATCAGTGATGGGGCTCAGTACACAGATACGCAGTATTTT.

The CDR3 spells CASSPNAGVTEAFF. As DNA, the CDR3 is TGCGCCAGCAGCCCCAATGCAGGGGTTACTGAAGCTTTCTTT. This sequence joins TRBV4-1 and TRBJ1-1, with D perhaps matching TRBD1 (6 bases). Trimming stripped 4 bases from V and 5 bases from J, with 14 bases between. This CDR3 has 14 amino acids. Germline V gene data show CDR1 as MGHRA and CDR2 as YSYEKL.

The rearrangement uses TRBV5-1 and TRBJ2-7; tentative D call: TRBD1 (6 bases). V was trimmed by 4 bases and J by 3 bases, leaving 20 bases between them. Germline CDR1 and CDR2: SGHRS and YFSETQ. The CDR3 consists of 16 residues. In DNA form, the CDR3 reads TGCGCCAGCAGCCGTGACGACAGGCTTACCATCTACGAGCAGTACTTC. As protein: CASSRDDRLTIYEQYF. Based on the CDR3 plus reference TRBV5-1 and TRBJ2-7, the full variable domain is KAGVTQTPRYLIKTRGQQVTLSCSPISGHRSVSWYQQTPGQGLQFLFEYFSETQRNKGNFPGRFSGRQFSNSRSEMNVSTLELGDSALYLCASSRDDRLTIYEQYFGPGTRLTVT.

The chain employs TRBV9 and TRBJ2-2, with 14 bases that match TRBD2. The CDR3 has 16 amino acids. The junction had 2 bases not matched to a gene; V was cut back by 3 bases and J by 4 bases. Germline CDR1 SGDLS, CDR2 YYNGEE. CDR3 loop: CASSGTSGRITGELFF. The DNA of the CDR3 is TGTGCCAGCAGCGGGACTAGCGGGAGGATCACCGGGGAGCTGTTTTTT.

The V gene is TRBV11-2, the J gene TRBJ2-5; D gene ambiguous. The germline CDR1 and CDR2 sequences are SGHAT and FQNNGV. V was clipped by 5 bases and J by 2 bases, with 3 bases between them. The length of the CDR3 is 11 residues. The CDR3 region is CASSPQETQYF. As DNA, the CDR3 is TGTGCCAGCAGCCCGCAAGAGACCCAGTACTTC.

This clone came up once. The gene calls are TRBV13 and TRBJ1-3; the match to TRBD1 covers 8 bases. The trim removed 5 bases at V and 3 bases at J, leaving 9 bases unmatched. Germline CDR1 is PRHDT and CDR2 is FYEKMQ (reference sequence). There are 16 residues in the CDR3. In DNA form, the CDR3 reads TGTGCCAGCAGCCCCCGGACAGGGTGGTATGGAAACACCATATATTTT. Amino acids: CASSPRTGWYGNTIYF. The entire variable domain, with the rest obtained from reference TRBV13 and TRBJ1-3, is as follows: AAGVIQSPRHLIKEKRETATLKCYPIPRHDTVYWYQQGPGQDPQFLISFYEKMQSDKGSIPDRFSAQQFSDYHSELNMSSLELGDSALYFCASSPRTGWYGNTIYFGEGSWLTVV.

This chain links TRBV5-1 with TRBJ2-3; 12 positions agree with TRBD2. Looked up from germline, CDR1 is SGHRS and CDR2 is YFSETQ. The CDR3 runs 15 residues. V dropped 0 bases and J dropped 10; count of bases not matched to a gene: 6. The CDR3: CASSLGLAGASAQYF. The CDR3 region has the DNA TGCGCCAGCAGCTTGGGACTAGCGGGAGCATCTGCGCAGTATTTT.

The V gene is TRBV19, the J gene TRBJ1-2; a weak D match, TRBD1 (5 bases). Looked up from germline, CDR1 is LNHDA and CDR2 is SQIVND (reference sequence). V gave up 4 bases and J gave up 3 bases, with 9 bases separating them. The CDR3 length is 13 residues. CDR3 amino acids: CASSRTRDYGYTF. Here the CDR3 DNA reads TGTGCCAGTAGTAGGACAAGGGACTATGGCTACACCTTC. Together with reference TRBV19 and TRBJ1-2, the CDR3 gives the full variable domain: DGGITQSPKYLFRKEGQNVTLSCEQNLNHDAMYWYRQDPGQGLRLIYYSQIVNDFQKGDIAEGYSVSREKKESFPLTVTSAQKNPTAFYLCASSRTRDYGYTFGSGTRLTVV.

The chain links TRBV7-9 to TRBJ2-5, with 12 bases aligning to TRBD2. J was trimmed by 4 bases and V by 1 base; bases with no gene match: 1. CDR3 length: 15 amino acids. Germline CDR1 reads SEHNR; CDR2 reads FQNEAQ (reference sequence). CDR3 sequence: CASSLGTSGTETQYF. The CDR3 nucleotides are TGTGCCAGCAGCTTAGGGACTAGCGGGACAGAGACCCAGTACTTC.

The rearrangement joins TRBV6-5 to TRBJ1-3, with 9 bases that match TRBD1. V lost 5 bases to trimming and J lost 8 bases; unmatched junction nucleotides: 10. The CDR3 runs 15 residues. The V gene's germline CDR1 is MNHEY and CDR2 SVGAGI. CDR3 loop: CASSKDRGIWDTIYF. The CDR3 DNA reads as TGTGCCAGCAGTAAGGACAGGGGCATCTGGGACACCATATATTTT.

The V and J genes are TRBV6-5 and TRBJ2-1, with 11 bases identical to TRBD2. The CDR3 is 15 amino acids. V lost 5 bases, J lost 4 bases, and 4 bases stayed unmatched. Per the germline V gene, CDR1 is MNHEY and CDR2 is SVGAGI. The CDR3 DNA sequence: TGTGCCAGCAGTCTACTAGCGGGAGAGTACAATGAGCAGTTCTTC. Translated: CASSLLAGEYNEQFF.

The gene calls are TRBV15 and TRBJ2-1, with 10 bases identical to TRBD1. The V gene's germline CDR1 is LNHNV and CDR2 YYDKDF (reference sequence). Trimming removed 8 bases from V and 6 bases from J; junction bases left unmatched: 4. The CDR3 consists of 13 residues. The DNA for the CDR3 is TGTGCCACCGAAAGGACAGGGGGCAATGAGCAGTTCTTC. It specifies CATERTGGNEQFF.

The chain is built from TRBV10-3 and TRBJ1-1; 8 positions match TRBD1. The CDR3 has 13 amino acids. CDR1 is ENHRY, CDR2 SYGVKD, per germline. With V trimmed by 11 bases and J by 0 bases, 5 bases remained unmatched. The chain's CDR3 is CAGAGGMNTEAFF. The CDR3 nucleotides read TGTGCCGGCGCAGGGGGCATGAACACTGAAGCTTTCTTT.

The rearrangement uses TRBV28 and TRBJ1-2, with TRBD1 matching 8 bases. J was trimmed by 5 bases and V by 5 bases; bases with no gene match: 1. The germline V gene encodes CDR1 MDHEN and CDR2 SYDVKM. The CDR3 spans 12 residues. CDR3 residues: CASSRTGYGYTF. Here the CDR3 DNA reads TGTGCCAGCAGTCGGACAGGGTATGGCTACACCTTC.

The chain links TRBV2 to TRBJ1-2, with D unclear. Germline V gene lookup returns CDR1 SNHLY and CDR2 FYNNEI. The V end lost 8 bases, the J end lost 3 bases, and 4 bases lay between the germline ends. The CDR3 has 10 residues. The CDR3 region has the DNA TGTGCCAGCTTCTACTATGGCTACACCTTC. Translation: CASFYYGYTF.

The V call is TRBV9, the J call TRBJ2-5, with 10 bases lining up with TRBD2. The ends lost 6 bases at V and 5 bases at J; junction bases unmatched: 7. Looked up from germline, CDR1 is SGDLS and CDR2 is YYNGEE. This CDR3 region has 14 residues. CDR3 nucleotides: TGTGCCAGCACTAGAGCGGGAGGGTATGAGACCCAGTACTTC. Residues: CASTRAGGYETQYF. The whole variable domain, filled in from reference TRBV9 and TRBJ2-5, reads DSGVTQTPKHLITATGQRVTLRCSPRSGDLSVYWYQQSLDQGLQFLIQYYNGEERAKGNILERFSAQQFPDLHSELNLSSLELGDSALYFCASTRAGGYETQYFGPGTRLLVL.

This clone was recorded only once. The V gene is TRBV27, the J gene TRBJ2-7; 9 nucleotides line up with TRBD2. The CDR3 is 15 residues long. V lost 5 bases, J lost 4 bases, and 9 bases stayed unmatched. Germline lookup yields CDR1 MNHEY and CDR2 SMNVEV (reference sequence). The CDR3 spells CASSPGGTSRYEQYF. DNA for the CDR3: TGTGCCAGCAGTCCGGGCGGGACTAGCAGATACGAGCAGTACTTC.

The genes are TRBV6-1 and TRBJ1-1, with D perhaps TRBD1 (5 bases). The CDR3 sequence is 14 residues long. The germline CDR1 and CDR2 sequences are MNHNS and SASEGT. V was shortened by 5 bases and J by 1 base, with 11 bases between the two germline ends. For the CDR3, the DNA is TGTGCCAGCAGTCGATCAGGGCGGAACACTGAAGCTTTCTTT. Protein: CASSRSGRNTEAFF.

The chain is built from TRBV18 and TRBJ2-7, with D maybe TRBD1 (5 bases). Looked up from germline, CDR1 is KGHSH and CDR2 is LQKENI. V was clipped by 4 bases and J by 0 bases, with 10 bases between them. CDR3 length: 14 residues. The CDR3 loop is CASSQGSSSYEQYF. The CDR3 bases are TGTGCCAGCTCACAGGGGTCAAGCTCCTACGAGCAGTACTTC. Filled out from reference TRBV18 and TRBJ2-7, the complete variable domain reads NAGVMQNPRHLVRRRGQEARLRCSPMKGHSHVYWYRQLPEEGLKFMVYLQKENIIDESGMPKERFSAEFPKEGPSILRIQQVVRGDSAAYFCASSQGSSSYEQYFGPGTRLTVT.

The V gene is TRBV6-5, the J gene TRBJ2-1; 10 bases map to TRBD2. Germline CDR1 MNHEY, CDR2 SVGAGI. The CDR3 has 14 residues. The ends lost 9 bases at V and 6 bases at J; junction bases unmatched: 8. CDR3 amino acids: CASYLSGRPNEQFF. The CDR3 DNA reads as TGTGCCAGTTACCTTAGCGGGAGGCCCAATGAGCAGTTCTTC.

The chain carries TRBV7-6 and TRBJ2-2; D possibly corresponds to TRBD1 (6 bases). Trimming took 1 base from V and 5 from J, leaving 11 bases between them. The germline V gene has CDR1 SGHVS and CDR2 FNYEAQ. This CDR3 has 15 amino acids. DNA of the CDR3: TGTGCCAGCAGCTTAGACAGGGTTGGGACCGGGGAGCTGTTTTTT. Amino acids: CASSLDRVGTGELFF.

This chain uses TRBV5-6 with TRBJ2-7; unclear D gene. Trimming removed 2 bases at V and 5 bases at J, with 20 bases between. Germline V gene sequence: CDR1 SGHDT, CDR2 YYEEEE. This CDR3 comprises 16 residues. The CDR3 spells CASSFRLAIRLDEQYF. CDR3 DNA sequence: TGTGCCAGCAGCTTTAGGTTAGCCATTCGACTCGACGAGCAGTACTTC.

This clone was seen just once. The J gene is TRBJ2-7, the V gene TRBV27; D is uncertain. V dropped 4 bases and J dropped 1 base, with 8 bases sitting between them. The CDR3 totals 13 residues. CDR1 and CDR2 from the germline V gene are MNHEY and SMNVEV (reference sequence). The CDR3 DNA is TGTGCCAGCAGTTATTCAGTTTCCTACGAGCAGTACTTC. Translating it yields CASSYSVSYEQYF.

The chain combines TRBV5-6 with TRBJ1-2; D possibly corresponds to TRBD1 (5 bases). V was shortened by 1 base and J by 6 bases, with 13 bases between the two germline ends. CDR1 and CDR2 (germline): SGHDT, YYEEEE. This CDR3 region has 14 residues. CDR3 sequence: CASSLIGVIDGYTF. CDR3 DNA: TGTGCCAGCAGCTTGATAGGGGTTATTGATGGCTACACCTTC.

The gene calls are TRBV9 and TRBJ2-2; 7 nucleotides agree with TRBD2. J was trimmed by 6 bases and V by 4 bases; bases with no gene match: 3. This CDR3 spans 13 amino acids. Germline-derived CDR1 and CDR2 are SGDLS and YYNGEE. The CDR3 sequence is CASSLRESGELFF. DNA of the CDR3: TGTGCCAGCAGCCTGCGGGAGTCCGGGGAGCTGTTTTTT.

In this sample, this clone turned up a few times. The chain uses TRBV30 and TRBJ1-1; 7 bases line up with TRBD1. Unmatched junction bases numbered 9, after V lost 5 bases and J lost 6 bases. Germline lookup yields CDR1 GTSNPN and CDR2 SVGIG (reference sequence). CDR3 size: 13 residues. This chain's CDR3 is CAWANTGVPEAFF. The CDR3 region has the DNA TGTGCCTGGGCTAACACAGGGGTCCCTGAAGCTTTCTTT.

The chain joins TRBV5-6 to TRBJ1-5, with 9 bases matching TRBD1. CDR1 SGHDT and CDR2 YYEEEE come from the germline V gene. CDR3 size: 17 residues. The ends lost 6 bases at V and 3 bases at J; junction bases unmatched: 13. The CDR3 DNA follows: TGTGCCAGCACCTCATACAGGGGGCTAACATACAATCAGCCCCAGCATTTT. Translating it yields CASTSYRGLTYNQPQHF.

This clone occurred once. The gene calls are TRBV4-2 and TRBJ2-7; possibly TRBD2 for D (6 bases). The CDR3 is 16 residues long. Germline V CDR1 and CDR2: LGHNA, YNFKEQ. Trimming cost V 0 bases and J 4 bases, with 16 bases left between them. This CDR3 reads CASSQELSQDYYEQYF. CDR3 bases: TGTGCCAGCAGCCAAGAGTTGTCACAGGACTATTACGAGCAGTACTTC.